Presented here are 6 T cell receptor beta chains from one specimen sequenced in a study of siplizumab effects on memory and regulatory T cells. Only in-frame clones appear in the TCRdb table, and some are missing; sequencing was by immunoSEQ multiplex PCR. The profile shows some 100,000 clones, 92% of them singletons. What was sequenced was Tregs sorted from blood. These receptors all stem from a human donor in good health.

This clone was observed once. V gene TRBV19 combines with J gene TRBJ1-3; unclear D gene. CDR3 length: 14 amino acids. V gave up 3 bases and J gave up 2 bases, with 8 bases separating them. Per the germline V gene, CDR1 is LNHDA and CDR2 is SQIVND (reference sequence). This CDR3 is CASSIYAAGNTIYF. The CDR3 nucleotides read TGTGCCAGTAGTATTTACGCTGCTGGAAACACCATATATTTT.

V and J are TRBV7-3 and TRBJ2-3; the match to TRBD2 covers 8 bases. With V trimmed by 5 bases and J by 1 base, 8 bases remained unmatched. The CDR3 sequence is 16 residues long. Germline CDR1 SGHTA, CDR2 FQGTGA. The CDR3, as DNA: TGTGCCAGCAGCCTATCCGGGACTAGAGGCACAGATACGCAGTATTTT. Protein: CASSLSGTRGTDTQYF.

A word on this clone: The junction departs from germline at one end; a sequencing error may be responsible. This sequence joins TRBV7-7 and TRBJ2-2; 10 nucleotides agree with TRBD2. The CDR3 is 15 residues long. Germline assignment: CDR1 SSHAT and CDR2 FNYEAQ (reference sequence). The CDR3 DNA follows: TGTGCTAGCACCATAGCGGGAGGGAACACCGGGGAGCTGTTTTTT. This sequence encodes CASTIAGGNTGELFF.

The chain is built from TRBV25-1 and TRBJ2-7; D remains ambiguous. Per germline, CDR1 MGHDK and CDR2 SYGVNS. CDR3 length: 13 amino acids. V was shortened by 4 bases and J by 1 base, with 8 bases between the two germline ends. CDR3 loop: CASSGHPSYEQYF. Written as DNA, the CDR3 is TGTGCCAGCAGTGGACACCCATCCTACGAGCAGTACTTC.

The J gene is TRBJ1-4, the V gene TRBV6-1, with a possible D match to TRBD1 (6 bases). The V gene's germline CDR1 is MNHNS and CDR2 SASEGT. The CDR3 is 15 amino acids. V was clipped by 4 bases and J by 8 bases, with 17 bases between them. This CDR3 is CASSGHLVQGEKLFF. The CDR3 bases are TGTGCCAGCAGTGGCCATTTAGTGCAGGGGGAAAAACTGTTTTTT.

The rearrangement joins TRBV19 to TRBJ1-2, with D perhaps TRBD1 (5 bases). V gave up 0 bases and J gave up 4 bases, with 9 bases separating them. This CDR3 region has 14 residues. Germline CDR1 reads LNHDA; CDR2 reads SQIVND (reference sequence). CDR3 nucleotide sequence: TGTGCCAGTAGTATAGACCAGGGCGTCTATGGCTACACCTTC. Protein sequence: CASSIDQGVYGYTF.